This T cell receptor (beta chain) was profiled in a study of shared clonotypes between healthy human individuals. As for the study in general: The study used three CD4 naive, three CD4 memory, two CD8 naive and one CD8 memory plate per donor.

V lost 0 bases to trimming and J lost 3 bases, with 10 bases between them. The CDR3 has 14 amino acids. Germline CDR1 SQVTM, CDR2 ANQGSEA. The test was conducted at deep level. Generated by immunoSEQ multiplex PCR, the TCRdb table keeps only in-frame clones and is missing some. The sample holds roughly 1.4 million clones; approximately 98.5% are singletons and the top ten take around 0.38%. Regarding the study as a whole: Naive subsets usually exceeded memory subsets in estimated richness.

About this clone: The antigen is undetermined.

This sequence originates from a man in his thirties or forties in good health. Sequenced sample: naive CD4+ T cells sorted from blood. Subset here: CD45RA+ positively selected. This chain uses TRBV29-1 with TRBJ2-3; D unresolved. CDR3 nucleotides: TGCAGCGTTGAAGACGGAAGGCGTACAGATACGCAGTATTTT. As protein: CSVEDGRRTDTQYF.